Listed here are 19 T cell receptor beta chains from one sample, sequenced in a study of blood T cell repertoires in COVID-19. The method was immunoSEQ multiplex PCR; TCRdb's version includes in-frame clones alone and lacks a portion of them. Of hundreds of thousands of clones in the sample, more than 70% were seen once. Sequenced input: peripheral blood. The source is a man aged 40-49 years with acute or convalescent COVID-19.

This clone was recorded only once. The V and J genes are TRBV7-3 and TRBJ2-1; TRBD2 matches at 13 bases. The V segment lost 5 bases and the J segment 3 bases; nucleotides outside the gene matches: 7. Germline loops: CDR1 SGHTA, CDR2 FQGTGA. The CDR3 sequence is 17 residues long. CDR3 DNA sequence: TGTGCCAGCAGCCCTACTAGCGGGGGGGCCGGCTACAATGAGCAGTTCTTC. It yields the protein CASSPTSGGAGYNEQFF. The full variable domain, completed using reference TRBV7-3 and TRBJ2-1, is GAGVSQTPSNKVTEKGKYVELRCDPISGHTALYWYRQSLGQGPEFLIYFQGTGAADDSGLPNDRFFAVRPEGSVSTLKIQRTERGDSAVYLCASSPTSGGAGYNEQFFGPGTRLTVL.

This clone was detected once. The genes are TRBV4-1 and TRBJ2-1; 11 bases are a match to TRBD2. J gave up 0 bases and V 4 bases, and 11 bases lay outside the gene matches. This CDR3 has 19 residues. CDR1 is MGHRA and CDR2 is YSYEKL in the germline V gene. For the CDR3, the DNA is TGCGCCAGCAGCCCTAGCGGGAGGCCGACGTTGAGCTCCTACAATGAGCAGTTCTTC. It yields the protein CASSPSGRPTLSSYNEQFF.

The V and J genes are TRBV10-1 and TRBJ2-3; 9 nucleotides line up with TRBD1. CDR1 and CDR2 from the germline V gene are WNHNN and SYGVQD (reference sequence). Unmatched junction bases numbered 5, after V lost 5 bases and J lost 2 bases. The CDR3 runs to 15 residues. The CDR3 sequence: CASSSGQGFTDTQYF. CDR3 in DNA: TGCGCCAGCAGTTCAGGACAGGGGTTCACAGATACGCAGTATTTT.

The chain has TRBV2 and TRBJ2-2; 8 nucleotides agree with TRBD2. V trimming: 2 bases; J trimming: 6 bases; junction bases outside the gene matches: 8. The germline V gene encodes CDR1 SNHLY and CDR2 FYNNEI. This CDR3 has 16 amino acids. CDR3 protein: CASSERVAGYSGELFF. In DNA, the CDR3 is TGTGCCAGCAGTGAACGGGTAGCGGGATATTCCGGGGAGCTGTTTTTT.

The chain's CDR3 is CASSPEVGGRSSYGYTF. In nucleotides, the CDR3 is TGTGCCAGCAGCCCCGAGGTAGGGGGACGCTCCAGCTATGGCTACACCTTC. This chain connects TRBV9 to TRBJ1-2; D may be TRBD1 (6 bases). V lost 4 bases to trimming and J lost 4 bases, with 23 bases between them. CDR1 is SGDLS, CDR2 YYNGEE, per germline. This CDR3 spans 17 amino acids.

The chain employs TRBV5-5 and TRBJ2-1; 7 nucleotides align to TRBD2. This CDR3 has 16 amino acids. Germline V CDR1 and CDR2: SGHKS, YYEKEE (reference sequence). V was pared by 0 bases and J by 2 bases, with 5 bases of the junction left unmatched. CDR3 amino acids: CASSLGTGGAYNEQFF. As DNA, the CDR3 is TGTGCCAGCAGCTTGGGGACGGGAGGAGCCTACAATGAGCAGTTCTTC.

This clone was detected once. The rearrangement joins TRBV6-6 to TRBJ2-2; D is possibly TRBD1 (6 bases). Germline lookup yields CDR1 MNHNY and CDR2 SVGAGI (reference sequence). Trimming left V 6 bases short and J 8 bases short, with 10 bases between. This CDR3 contains 12 residues. The CDR3, as DNA: TGTGCCAGCAGACCACAGGGAGGGGAGCTGTTTTTT. Amino acids: CASRPQGGELFF.

The gene calls are TRBV27 and TRBJ2-1; no definite D call. The V and J ends lost 8 bases and 4 bases respectively, with 12 bases between them. Germline lookup yields CDR1 MNHEY and CDR2 SMNVEV (reference sequence). The CDR3 loop spans 13 amino acids. The CDR3 bases are TGTGCCAGCGGCCCTCCTAGTTACAATGAGCAGTTCTTC. It encodes CASGPPSYNEQFF.

This clone has just one count. The chain uses TRBV28 and TRBJ1-6, with 12 positions matching TRBD1. With V trimmed by 8 bases and J by 13 bases, 9 bases remained unmatched. Germline assignment: CDR1 MDHEN and CDR2 SYDVKM. The CDR3 extends over 14 amino acids. The CDR3 bases are TGTGCCAGCGGGTACGGGACAGGGGGCACCCCCCTCCACTTT. Residues: CASGYGTGGTPLHF.

The rearrangement uses TRBV30 and TRBJ1-5, with D unresolved. V shed 0 bases and J shed 4 bases, with 10 bases lying between them. Germline assignment: CDR1 GTSNPN and CDR2 SVGIG (reference sequence). The CDR3 has 14 amino acids. CDR3 in DNA: TGTGCCTGGAGTGTACTTCTTGATAATCAGCCCCAGCATTTT. Amino acid sequence: CAWSVLLDNQPQHF.

The chain couples TRBV7-8 to TRBJ2-7, with D hard to call. In germline, CDR1 is SGHVS, CDR2 FQNEAQ. CDR3 length equals 14 residues. V gave up 5 bases and J gave up 0 bases, with 11 bases separating them. The CDR3 spells CASSPLKPSYEQYF. In nucleotides, the CDR3 is TGTGCCAGCAGCCCCCTTAAGCCCTCCTACGAGCAGTACTTC.

This rearrangement joins TRBV2 to TRBJ1-3, with D unclear. The CDR3 runs 16 residues. V was trimmed by 3 bases and J by 0 bases, leaving 12 bases between them. Germline CDR1 is SNHLY and CDR2 is FYNNEI. This chain's CDR3 is CASSEFILRSGNTIYF. The CDR3 DNA follows: TGTGCCAGCAGTGAGTTTATACTACGCTCTGGAAACACCATATATTTT.

The J gene is TRBJ2-3, the V gene TRBV9, with TRBD2 matching 10 bases. This CDR3 spans 15 amino acids. V was pared by 2 bases and J by 2 bases, with 2 bases of the junction left unmatched. From germline, CDR1 is SGDLS and CDR2 YYNGEE. CDR3 sequence: CASSVSGRPTDTQYF. DNA for the CDR3: TGTGCCAGCAGCGTTAGCGGGAGGCCCACAGATACGCAGTATTTT.

This chain uses TRBV28 with TRBJ2-2; 10 bases are a match to TRBD2. The CDR3 covers 18 residues. The germline V gene encodes CDR1 MDHEN and CDR2 SYDVKM. Trimming at V came to 1 base and at J to 2 bases, leaving 7 bases not matched to a gene. In DNA form, the CDR3 reads TGTGCCAGCAGTTTATCCACTAGCGGGGCCGGCAACACCGGGGAGCTGTTTTTT. Its protein product is CASSLSTSGAGNTGELFF.

This clone appeared a few times. This rearrangement joins TRBV11-2 to TRBJ1-2, with TRBD1 identical over 7 bases. Germline trimming cut 2 bases from V and 5 bases from J; bases unmatched to any gene: 5. Germline CDR1 reads SGHAT; CDR2 reads FQNNGV. The CDR3 consists of 14 residues. In nucleotides, the CDR3 is TGTGCCAGCAGCTTAACAGACAGGGTGTATGGCTACACCTTC. Its protein is CASSLTDRVYGYTF.

This rearrangement joins TRBV28 to TRBJ1-6; 8 nucleotides align to TRBD1. The CDR3 covers 16 residues. In germline, CDR1 is MDHEN, CDR2 SYDVKM. Trimming took 5 bases from V and 10 from J; bases not matched to a gene: 13. CDR3 amino acids: CASSQTGTGLYSPLHF. The CDR3 DNA sequence: TGTGCCAGCAGTCAAACCGGGACAGGCCTATACTCACCCCTCCACTTT.

The chain has TRBV5-4 and TRBJ2-4, with D maybe TRBD2 (6 bases). V lost 4 bases, J lost 0 bases, and 20 bases lay in between. Germline loops: CDR1 SGHNT, CDR2 YYREEE (reference sequence). The CDR3 runs to 18 residues. Here the CDR3 DNA reads TGTGCCAGCAGCCCGTTAGCGGAGGAACCTCTAGCCAAAAACATTCAGTACTTC. This sequence encodes CASSPLAEEPLAKNIQYF.

CDR3 amino acids: CASSRGQNTYTGELFF. DNA for the CDR3: TGTGCCAGCAGCCGCGGACAGAACACCTACACCGGGGAGCTGTTTTTT. This chain connects TRBV7-6 to TRBJ2-2; a possible D gene is TRBD1 (6 bases). V lost 5 bases to trimming and J lost 3 bases, with 16 bases between them. This CDR3 has 16 amino acids. Germline V gene lookup returns CDR1 SGHVS and CDR2 FNYEAQ.

V usage is TRBV7-9 and J usage is TRBJ2-2; TRBD2 might be the D (6 bases). The CDR3 is 14 residues long. V was clipped by 2 bases and J by 7 bases, with 11 bases between them. Per the germline V gene, CDR1 is SEHNR and CDR2 is FQNEAQ (reference sequence). Written as DNA, the CDR3 is TGTGCCAGCAGCTTAACTTTAGCGGACGGGGAGCTGTTTTTT. It yields the protein CASSLTLADGELFF.